The source of this T cell receptor (beta chain) is a study of glioma-infiltrating T cells after dendritic cell vaccination. Clones were sequenced by immunoSEQ multiplex PCR, and TCRdb holds only the in-frame ones, with some missing. The table lists about 67,000 clones, about four fifths of them singletons. V shed 5 bases and J shed 6 bases, with 13 bases lying between them. CDR3 size: 13 residues. CDR1 is PRHDT, CDR2 FYEKMQ, per germline (reference sequence). This clone was seen a few times. The chain is built from TRBV13 and TRBJ1-1; the D is unclear. Source: blood, taken before dendritic cell vaccination. This TCR came from a human donor with glioblastoma. The CDR3 DNA follows: TGTGCCAGCAGCCCGCCCTCTTCGGCTGAAGCTTTCTTT. This sequence encodes CASSPPSSAEAFF.